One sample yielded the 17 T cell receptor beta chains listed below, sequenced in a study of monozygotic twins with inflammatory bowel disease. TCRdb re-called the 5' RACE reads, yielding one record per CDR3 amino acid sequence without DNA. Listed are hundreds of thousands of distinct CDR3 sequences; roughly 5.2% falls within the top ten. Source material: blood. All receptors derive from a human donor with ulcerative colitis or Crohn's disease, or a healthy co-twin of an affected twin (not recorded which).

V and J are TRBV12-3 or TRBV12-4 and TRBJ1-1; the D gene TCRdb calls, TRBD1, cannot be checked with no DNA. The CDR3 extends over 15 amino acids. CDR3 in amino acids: CASSFRGKAITEAFF.

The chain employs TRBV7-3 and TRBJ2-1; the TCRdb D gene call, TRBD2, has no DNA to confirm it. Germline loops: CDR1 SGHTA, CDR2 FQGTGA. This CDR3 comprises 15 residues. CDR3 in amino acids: CASSSTSGGYNEQFF. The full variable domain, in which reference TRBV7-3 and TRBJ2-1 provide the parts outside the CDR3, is GAGVSQTPSNKVTEKGKYVELRCDPISGHTALYWYRQSLGQGPEFLIYFQGTGAADDSGLPNDRFFAVRPEGSVSTLKIQRTERGDSAVYLCASSSTSGGYNEQFFGPGTRLTVL.

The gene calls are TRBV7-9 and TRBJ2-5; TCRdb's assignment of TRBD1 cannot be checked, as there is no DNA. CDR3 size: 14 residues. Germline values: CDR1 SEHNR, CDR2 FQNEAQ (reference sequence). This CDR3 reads CASSFRGQMETQYF.

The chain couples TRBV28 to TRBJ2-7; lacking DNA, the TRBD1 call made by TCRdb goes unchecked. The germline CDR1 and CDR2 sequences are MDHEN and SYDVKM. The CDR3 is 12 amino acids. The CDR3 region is CASAAREYEQYF. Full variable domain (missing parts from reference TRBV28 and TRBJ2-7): DVKVTQSSRYLVKRTGEKVFLECVQDMDHENMFWYRQDPGLGLRLIYFSYDVKMKEKGDIPEGYSVSREKKERFSLILESASTNQTSMYLCASAAREYEQYFGPGTRLTVT.

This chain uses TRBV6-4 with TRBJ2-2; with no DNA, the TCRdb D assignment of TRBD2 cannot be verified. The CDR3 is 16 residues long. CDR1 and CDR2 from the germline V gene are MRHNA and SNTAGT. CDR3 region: CASGDRGGANTGELFF.

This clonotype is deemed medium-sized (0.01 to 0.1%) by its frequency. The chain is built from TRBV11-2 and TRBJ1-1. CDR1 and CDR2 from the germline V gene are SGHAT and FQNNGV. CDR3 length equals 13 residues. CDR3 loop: CASSLYGNTEAFF. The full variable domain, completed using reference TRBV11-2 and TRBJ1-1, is EAGVAQSPRYKIIEKRQSVAFWCNPISGHATLYWYQQILGQGPKLLIQFQNNGVVDDSQLPKDRFSAERLKGVDSTLKIQPAKLEDSAVYLCASSLYGNTEAFFGQGTRLTVV.

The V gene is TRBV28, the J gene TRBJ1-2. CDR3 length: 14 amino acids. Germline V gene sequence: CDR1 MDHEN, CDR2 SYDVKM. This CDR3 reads CASRQIQGRGGYTF.

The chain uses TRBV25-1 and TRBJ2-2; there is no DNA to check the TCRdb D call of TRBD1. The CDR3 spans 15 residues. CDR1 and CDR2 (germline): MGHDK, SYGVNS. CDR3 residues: CASSGQGIQTGELFF.

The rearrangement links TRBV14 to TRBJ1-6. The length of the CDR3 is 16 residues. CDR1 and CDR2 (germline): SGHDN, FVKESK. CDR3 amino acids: CASSQLDGLYNSPLHF.

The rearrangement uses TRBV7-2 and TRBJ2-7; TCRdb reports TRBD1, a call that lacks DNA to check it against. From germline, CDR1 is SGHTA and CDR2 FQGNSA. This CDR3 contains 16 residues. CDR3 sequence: CASSSVKGQGLREQYF.

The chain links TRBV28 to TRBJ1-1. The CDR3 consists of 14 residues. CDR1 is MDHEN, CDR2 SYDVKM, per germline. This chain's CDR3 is CASSLTAPSTEAFF.

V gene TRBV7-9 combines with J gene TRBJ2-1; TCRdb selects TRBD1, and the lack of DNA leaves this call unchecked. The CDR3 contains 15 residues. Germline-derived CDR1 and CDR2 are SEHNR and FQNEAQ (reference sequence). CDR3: CASSGQDVTYNEQFF. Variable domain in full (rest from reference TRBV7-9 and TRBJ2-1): DTGVSQNPRHKITKRGQNVTFRCDPISEHNRLYWYRQTLGQGPEFLTYFQNEAQLEKSRLLSDRFSAERPKGSFSTLEIQRTEQGDSAMYLCASSGQDVTYNEQFFGPGTRLTVL.

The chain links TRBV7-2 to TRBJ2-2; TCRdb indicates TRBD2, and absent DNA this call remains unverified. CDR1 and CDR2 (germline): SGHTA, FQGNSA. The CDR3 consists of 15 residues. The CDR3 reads CASSLRRQNTGELFF.

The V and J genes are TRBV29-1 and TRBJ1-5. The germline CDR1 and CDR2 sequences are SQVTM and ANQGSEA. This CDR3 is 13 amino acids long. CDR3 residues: CSVELGSNQPQHF.

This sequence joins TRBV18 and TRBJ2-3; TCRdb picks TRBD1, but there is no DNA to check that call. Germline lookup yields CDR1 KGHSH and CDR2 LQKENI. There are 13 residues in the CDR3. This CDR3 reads CASSPGTGDTQYF. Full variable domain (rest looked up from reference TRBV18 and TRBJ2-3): NAGVMQNPRHLVRRRGQEARLRCSPMKGHSHVYWYRQLPEEGLKFMVYLQKENIIDESGMPKERFSAEFPKEGPSILRIQQVVRGDSAAYFCASSPGTGDTQYFGPGTRLTVL.

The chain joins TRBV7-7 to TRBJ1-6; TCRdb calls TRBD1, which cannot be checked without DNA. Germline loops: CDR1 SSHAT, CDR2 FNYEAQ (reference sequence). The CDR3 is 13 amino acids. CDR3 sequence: CASSSTGNSPLHF.

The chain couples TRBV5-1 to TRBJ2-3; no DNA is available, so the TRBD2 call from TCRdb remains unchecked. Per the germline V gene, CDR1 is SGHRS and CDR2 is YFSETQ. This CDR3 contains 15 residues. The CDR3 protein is CASRVTGVLTDTQYF.